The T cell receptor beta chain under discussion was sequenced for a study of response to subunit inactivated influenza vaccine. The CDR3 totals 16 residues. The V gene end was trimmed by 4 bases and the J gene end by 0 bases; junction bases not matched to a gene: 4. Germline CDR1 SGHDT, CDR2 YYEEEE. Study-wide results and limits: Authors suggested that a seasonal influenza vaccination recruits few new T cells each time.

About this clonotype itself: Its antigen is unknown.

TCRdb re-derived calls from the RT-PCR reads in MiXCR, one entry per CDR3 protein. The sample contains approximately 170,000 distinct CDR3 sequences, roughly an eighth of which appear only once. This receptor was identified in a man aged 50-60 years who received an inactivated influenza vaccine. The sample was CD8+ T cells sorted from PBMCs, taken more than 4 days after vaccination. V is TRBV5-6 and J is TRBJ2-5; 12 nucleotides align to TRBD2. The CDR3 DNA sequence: TGTGCCAGCAGCCTATGGACTAGCGGGGACCAAGAGACCCAGTACTTC. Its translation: CASSLWTSGDQETQYF.